A selection of T cell receptor beta chains follows, all from one sample in a study of cytomegalovirus exposure and HLA in healthy donors. TCRdb's copy holds only in-frame clones and misses some; the assay was immunoSEQ multiplex PCR. The data hold 200,000 to 300,000 clones, with just under 85% observed a single time. Material for sequencing was PBMCs. These receptors were taken from a woman in her thirties or forties in good health and CMV-seropositive. The CDR3 runs from the conserved cysteine through the conserved F or W.

v_gene,j_gene,CDR3aa
TRBV6-5,TRBJ1-4,CASSYSITDEKLFF
TRBV9,TRBJ1-1,CASSVDPLGRGTEAFF
TRBV7-9,TRBJ2-7,CASSFGGRPEQYF
TRBV5-1,TRBJ1-1,CASSPTGTGVTEAFF
TRBV23-1,TRBJ1-1,CASSQGTGGTMNTEAFF
TRBV7-8,TRBJ2-3,CASRSRLAGSTDTQYF
TRBV28,TRBJ1-1,CASSPGDNKGAEAFF
TRBV19,TRBJ1-3,CASSSDRRGNTIYF
TRBV5-1,TRBJ2-3,CASSLAGSTDTQYF
TRBV6-1,TRBJ2-3,CASSERGLFSTDTQYF
TRBV19,TRBJ1-4,CASRSRGESANEKLFF
TRBV7-6,TRBJ2-1,CASSPGLAGDNEQFF
TRBV7-2,TRBJ2-7,CASSVRTSGSDEQYF
TRBV30,TRBJ2-5,CACSSGGETQYF
TRBV11-3,TRBJ2-1,CASSQGQLTSYNEQFF
TRBV9,TRBJ2-1,CASSIGLAAPGGGNEQFF
TRBV6-5,TRBJ1-5,CASSLDNNQPQHF
TRBV29-1,TRBJ2-5,CSVGHQETQYF
TRBV19,TRBJ1-5,CASSIGGQKNQPQHF
TRBV18,TRBJ2-7,CASSPGTGEYEQYF
TRBV7-9,TRBJ2-5,CASSLGLETQYF
TRBV4-2,TRBJ2-1,CASSRGNEQFF
TRBV5-1,TRBJ2-2,CASSLAWREDTGELFF
TRBV28,TRBJ2-7,CASTPAGTSGSHEQYF
TRBV7-8,TRBJ2-7,CASSLAGLSYEQYF
TRBV6-5,TRBJ1-2,CASSYGTASNYGYTF
TRBV7-9,TRBJ1-1,CASSPRLKDRGRNTEAFF
TRBV6-5,TRBJ2-7,CASSGDRDYEQYF
TRBV29-1,TRBJ2-5,CSATGDQETQYF
TRBV19,TRBJ2-7,CASSMGQAETAYEQYF
TRBV28,TRBJ2-7,CASSDPGTGLYEQYF
TRBV15,TRBJ2-3,CATSRDSAGRTDTQYF
TRBV13,TRBJ1-2,CASSTLNYGYTF
TRBV6-4,TRBJ2-5,CASSDYPAGMSAQYF
TRBV28,TRBJ2-7,CASSFNLAGSYEQYF